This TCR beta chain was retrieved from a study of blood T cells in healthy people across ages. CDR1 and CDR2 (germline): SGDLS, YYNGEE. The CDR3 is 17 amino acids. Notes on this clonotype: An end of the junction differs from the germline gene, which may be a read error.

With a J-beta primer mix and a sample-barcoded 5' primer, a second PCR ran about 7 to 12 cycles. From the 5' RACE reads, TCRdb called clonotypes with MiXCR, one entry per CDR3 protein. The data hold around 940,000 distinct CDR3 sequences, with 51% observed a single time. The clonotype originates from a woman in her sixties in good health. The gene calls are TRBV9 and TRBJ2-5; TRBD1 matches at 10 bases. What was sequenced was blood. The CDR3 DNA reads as TGTGCCAGCAACGTAGGGGGGGGACAGGGGAGTAGAGAGACCCAGTACTTC. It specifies CASNVGGGQGSRETQYF.